The 23 T cell receptor beta chains below were found in one sample sequenced in a study of T cell responses to AZD1222 COVID-19 vaccine. Sequencing used immunoSEQ multiplex PCR; TCRdb keeps in-frame clones, though not all of them. The repertoire has approximately 130,000 clones, 70% to 85% of them found once; the top ten carry about 27%. The sample was peripheral blood, taken 28 days after the second AZD1222 dose. These receptors came from an adult who received the AZD1222 COVID-19 vaccine.

This chain uses TRBV27 with TRBJ2-2; D not resolved. Germline CDR1 is MNHEY and CDR2 is SMNVEV (reference sequence). Trimming stripped 3 bases from V and 2 bases from J, with 4 bases between. The CDR3 loop spans 13 amino acids. The CDR3 reads CASSLFNTGELFF. In nucleotides, the CDR3 is TGTGCCAGCAGTTTGTTTAACACCGGGGAGCTGTTTTTT.

V and J are TRBV27 and TRBJ2-7; no clear D. Germline values: CDR1 MNHEY, CDR2 SMNVEV (reference sequence). This CDR3 has 14 residues. V was clipped by 6 bases and J by 4 bases, with 16 bases between them. CDR3 coding DNA: TGTGCCAGCAGCCCCCTCGTTAGAAGATACGAGCAGTACTTC. Its protein is CASSPLVRRYEQYF.

The rearrangement joins TRBV6-2 or TRBV6-3 to TRBJ1-5; unclear D gene. V shed 5 bases and J shed 0 bases, with 5 bases lying between them. CDR3 length equals 13 residues. Germline V gives CDR1 MNHEY, CDR2 SVGEGT. The CDR3 region is CASSDYSNQPQHF. Written as DNA, the CDR3 is TGTGCCAGCAGTGACTATAGCAATCAGCCCCAGCATTTT.

A note on this clone: The germline gene is not matched at one end of the junction; a read error may be the cause. The J gene is TRBJ1-2, the V gene TRBV28, with 9 bases lining up with TRBD1. Germline V gene sequence: CDR1 MDHEN, CDR2 SYDVKM. The length of the CDR3 is 14 residues. In nucleotides, the CDR3 is TGTGCCAGCAGTCCACAGGGGGCTAATTATGGCTACACCTTC. Its protein is CASSPQGANYGYTF.

J is TRBJ2-5 and V is TRBV18; TRBD1 aligns across 7 bases. CDR3 length: 16 amino acids. Germline-derived CDR1 and CDR2 are KGHSH and LQKENI. V was pared by 6 bases and J by 3 bases, with 13 bases of the junction left unmatched. DNA for the CDR3: TGTGCCAGCTCGCGATACCGGGGACAGAGCGAAGAGACCCAGTACTTC. Translating gives CASSRYRGQSEETQYF.

This rearrangement joins TRBV6-6 to TRBJ1-4, with 8 bases identical to TRBD1. The germline V gene encodes CDR1 MNHNY and CDR2 SVGAGI (reference sequence). V lost 6 bases to trimming and J lost 5 bases; unmatched junction nucleotides: 5. This CDR3 region has 14 residues. CDR3 DNA sequence: TGTGCCAGCAGCCAGGGGGCCCAGAATGAAAAACTGTTTTTT. It codes for CASSQGAQNEKLFF.

The chain employs TRBV28 and TRBJ1-1; D call uncertain. The germline V gene encodes CDR1 MDHEN and CDR2 SYDVKM. This CDR3 is 12 amino acids long. V shed 4 bases and J shed 10 bases, with 13 bases lying between them. The CDR3 sequence: CASSSEVARAFF. Written as DNA, the CDR3 is TGTGCCAGCAGTTCGGAAGTCGCGAGAGCTTTCTTT.

The genes are TRBV6-5 and TRBJ2-7; TRBD2 is a possible D gene (6 bases). The CDR3 is 13 residues long. The V end lost 7 bases, the J end lost 4 bases, and 14 bases lay between the germline ends. CDR1 is MNHEY, CDR2 SVGAGI, per germline. DNA of the CDR3: TGTGCCAGCACTGCGGGGATGAGGTACGAGCAGTACTTC. It yields the protein CASTAGMRYEQYF.

The genes are TRBV7-8 and TRBJ1-4, with D unresolved. V lost 5 bases to trimming and J lost 0 bases, with 13 bases between them. CDR3 size: 16 residues. Germline V gives CDR1 SGHVS, CDR2 FQNEAQ. The CDR3 region has the DNA TGTGCCAGCAGCCAGCCCCCCATCGCAACTAATGAAAAACTGTTTTTT. It yields the protein CASSQPPIATNEKLFF.

The J gene is TRBJ1-2, the V gene TRBV11-2; no firm D call. The CDR3 contains 17 residues. V gave up 0 bases and J gave up 4 bases, with 18 bases separating them. CDR1 is SGHAT and CDR2 is FQNNGV in the germline V gene. The CDR3 sequence: CASSLDTAVPGRYGYTF. The CDR3 DNA follows: TGTGCCAGCAGCTTAGATACAGCCGTCCCGGGCCGCTATGGCTACACCTTC.

The chain uses TRBV5-1 and TRBJ1-1; D perhaps matches TRBD1 (5 bases). The CDR3 runs 12 residues. CDR1 and CDR2 from the germline V gene are SGHRS and YFSETQ. V was trimmed by 4 bases and J by 6 bases, leaving 10 bases between them. CDR3 residues: CASSPAGAEAFF. CDR3 in DNA: TGCGCCAGCAGCCCGGCGGGGGCTGAAGCTTTCTTT.

The V gene is TRBV3-1 (or the pseudogene TRBV3-2), the J gene TRBJ2-7, with a tentative D call TRBD2 (5 bases). CDR1 is LGHDT, CDR2 YNNKEL, per germline (reference sequence). The CDR3 sequence is 14 residues long. Trimming removed 2 bases from V and 2 bases from J, with 10 bases in between. CDR3 in DNA: TGTGCCAGCAGCCAAAGTACGGGAACCTACGAGCAGTACTTC. Translated, it gives CASSQSTGTYEQYF.

The chain employs TRBV7-2 and TRBJ2-6; no definite D call. Trimming left V 5 bases short and J 0 bases short, with 8 bases between. CDR3 size: 15 residues. CDR1 and CDR2 (germline): SGHTA, FQGNSA. CDR3 DNA sequence: TGTGCCAGCAGCAACATTAACTCTGGGGCCAACGTCCTGACTTTC. The encoded protein is CASSNINSGANVLTF. Full variable domain (rest looked up from reference TRBV7-2 and TRBJ2-6): GAGVSQSPSNKVTEKGKDVELRCDPISGHTALYWYRQSLGQGLEFLIYFQGNSAPDKSGLPSDRFSAERTGGSVSTLTIQRTQQEDSAVYLCASSNINSGANVLTFGAGSRLTVL.

The chain combines TRBV30 with TRBJ1-2; 7 bases map to TRBD1. There are 15 residues in the CDR3. Germline CDR1 GTSNPN, CDR2 SVGIG (reference sequence). The ends lost 1 base at V and 4 bases at J; junction bases unmatched: 9. CDR3 nucleotides: TGTGCCTGGAGTGGAAAGAGGGGGCTCCTCTATGGCTACACCTTC. Residues: CAWSGKRGLLYGYTF.

V usage is TRBV9 and J usage is TRBJ1-1; 8 bases are shared with TRBD1. The junction had 16 bases not matched to a gene; V was cut back by 0 bases and J by 6 bases. The germline gives CDR1 SGDLS, CDR2 YYNGEE. CDR3 length: 18 residues. Here the CDR3 reads CASSVEAGGARVGSEAFF. The CDR3 DNA is TGTGCCAGCAGCGTAGAGGCAGGGGGCGCGCGCGTCGGCTCTGAAGCTTTCTTT.

This chain joins TRBV10-3 and TRBJ1-2; D ambiguous. Trimming pared 4 bases from V and 4 bases from J, leaving 7 bases between. This CDR3 is built from 12 residues. Germline values: CDR1 ENHRY, CDR2 SYGVKD. The CDR3 DNA is TGTGCCATCAGTGGAGACTCCTATGGCTACACCTTC. This sequence encodes CAISGDSYGYTF.

The chain employs TRBV10-3 and TRBJ2-3; D uncertain. This CDR3 has 15 residues. Trimming took off 0 bases at V and 4 bases at J, with 11 bases between the two ends. The germline V gene has CDR1 ENHRY and CDR2 SYGVKD. CDR3 bases: TGTGCCATCAGTGAGTCGGGTCCGACTGCAGATACGCAGTATTTT. This gives the protein CAISESGPTADTQYF.

There are a few counts of this clone. Distinct nucleotide sequences in the sample also encode this CDR3. This rearrangement joins TRBV5-1 to TRBJ1-3, with D uncertain. This CDR3 contains 15 residues. Germline values: CDR1 SGHRS, CDR2 YFSETQ. Trimming took 0 bases from V and 1 from J, leaving 8 bases between them. The CDR3 nucleotides are TGCGCCAGCAGCTTGGACGGCTCTTCTGGAAACACCATATATTTT. Its translation: CASSLDGSSGNTIYF.

The V gene is TRBV3-1 (or the pseudogene TRBV3-2), the J gene TRBJ1-6; 10 bases fit TRBD1. The CDR3 is made up of 15 amino acids. Germline V gene sequence: CDR1 LGHDT, CDR2 YNNKEL (reference sequence). With V trimmed by 1 base and J by 7 bases, 1 base remained unmatched. CDR3 protein: CASSQGTGGNSPLHF. The CDR3 nucleotides read TGTGCCAGCAGCCAAGGGACAGGGGGAAATTCACCCCTCCACTTT.

The chain combines TRBV27 with TRBJ1-1; D is unresolved. Germline-derived CDR1 and CDR2 are MNHEY and SMNVEV (reference sequence). The length of the CDR3 is 14 residues. V dropped 2 bases and J dropped 0 bases, with 7 bases sitting between them. The CDR3 sequence is CASSLGEMNTEAFF. CDR3 DNA: TGTGCCAGCAGTTTAGGGGAGATGAACACTGAAGCTTTCTTT.

The CDR3 DNA sequence: TGTGCCAGCAGAATAGGGAATCGGGACTACACCTTC. Its translation: CASRIGNRDYTF. The chain joins TRBV2 to TRBJ1-2; D is unclear. Germline values: CDR1 SNHLY, CDR2 FYNNEI. This CDR3 is built from 12 residues. Deletions cut 6 bases from V and 10 bases from J, with 15 bases between. The full variable domain, with the rest looked up from reference TRBV2 and TRBJ1-2, is EPEVTQTPSHQVTQMGQEVILRCVPISNHLYFYWYRQILGQKVEFLVSFYNNEISEKSEIFDDQFSVERPDGSNFTLKIRSTKLEDSAMYFCASRIGNRDYTFGSGTRLTVV.

The chain carries TRBV2 and TRBJ1-2; the D is unclear. Deletions cut 8 bases from V and 2 bases from J, with 12 bases between. The length of the CDR3 is 13 residues. Per the germline V gene, CDR1 is SNHLY and CDR2 is FYNNEI. The CDR3 DNA reads as TGTGCCAGCTTTGGGGAGGACAACTATGGCTACACCTTC. Translated, it gives CASFGEDNYGYTF.

This chain joins TRBV4-1 and TRBJ2-6; 8 bases align to TRBD2. V dropped 2 bases and J dropped 1; count of bases not matched to a gene: 16. The germline gives CDR1 MGHRA, CDR2 YSYEKL. The CDR3 length is 21 residues. The CDR3 DNA follows: TGCGCCAGCAGCCAAAGGGCGGGAGGTGTGGGGGACCTATCTGGGGCCAACGTCCTGACTTTC. It specifies CASSQRAGGVGDLSGANVLTF.